This T cell receptor beta chain was sequenced during a study of blood T cell repertoires in COVID-19. Looking at the study overall: The cDNA or gDNA used as material had been derived from T cells, B-cell-depleted T cells, or PBMCs.

In the original workflow: Reference gene primers were amplified, and this amplification served to estimate nucleated cell counts. This table comes from immunoSEQ multiplex PCR, and its TCRdb copy is limited to in-frame clones, with some not included. V, J and clone size reflect that table, while D and trimming were determined from the DNA. Among around 130,000 clones, less than 85% were seen once, and the ten largest hold 9% to 15%. From germline, CDR1 is LGHNA and CDR2 YNFKEQ. CDR3 size: 16 residues. V lost 3 bases and J 6 bases, leaving 20 bases between the germline ends. V and J are TRBV4-2 and TRBJ1-1; D ambiguous. The sequenced sample was peripheral blood. The sequence came from an older woman with acute or convalescent COVID-19. In nucleotides, the CDR3 is TGTGCCAGCAGCCACGAACTTCTCCCCTCCGTCGCTGAAGCTTTCTTT. The encoded protein is CASSHELLPSVAEAFF.